This TCR beta chain appears in the sequencing data of a study of regulatory T cells in long-lasting Graves disease. General study findings and limits: TRBV28 was favored in persistent disease, as were TRBJ1-2 and TRBJ2-5.

Sample time point: newly diagnosed GD, antithyroid drugs for less than 3 months. PBMCs provided the RNA from which the TCR library was made. The authors built TCR beta libraries using iRepertoire HTBI primers and Arm-PCR of CDR3 regions. TCRdb called the multiplex PCR reads again in MiXCR, with one record for every CDR3 protein. The data contain under 300,000 distinct CDR3 sequences, about 19% of them singletons. This CDR3 has 15 residues. CDR1 is SGHTA and CDR2 is FQGNSA in the germline V gene. V lost 1 base, J lost 0 bases, and 7 bases lay in between. This clonotype came up many times. The antigen is undetermined.

Sequencing was performed on peripheral blood mononuclear cells (PBMCs), taken at new diagnosis, from a patient treated with antithyroid drugs. This TCR came from a female donor with Graves disease. The gene calls are TRBV7-2 and TRBJ2-1; no clear D gene. Written as DNA, the CDR3 is TGTGCCAGCAGCTTAGTAGAGGCCTCCTACAATGAGCAGTTCTTC. This codes for CASSLVEASYNEQFF.